Listed below are T cell receptor beta chains from one sample, sequenced in a study of cytomegalovirus exposure and HLA in healthy donors. Repertoires were generated with immunoSEQ multiplex PCR, while TCRdb's copy carries only in-frame clones and drops some. The top ten hold roughly 0.23% of the sample, which has around 180,000 clones, roughly 87% seen once. The sequencing input was PBMCs. The receptors come from a girl under three years old in good health and CMV-seronegative. Each CDR3 is given with its conserved first and last residue. Each record gives: V gene, J gene, D gene, CDR3 length, clone size, CDR3 protein, CDR3 DNA. The D gene is left open where the match is weak. Clone size is stated in some rows and not others, as once, few, many or a class when expanded.

>TRBV6-1|TRBJ2-7|TRBD1|14|once
CASRSRDSPYEQYF
TGTGCCAGCAGAAGCCGGGACAGTCCCTACGAGCAGTACTTC
>TRBV7-9|TRBJ2-5|TRBD2|14|.
CASSFRLAEETQYF
TGTGCCAGCAGCTTTCGACTAGCGGAAGAGACCCAGTACTTC
>TRBV7-6|TRBJ2-7|TRBD1|17|.
CASSLSSGTALSYEQYF
TGTGCCAGCAGCTTAAGTTCCGGGACAGCGCTCTCCTACGAGCAGTACTTC
>TRBV27|TRBJ2-7|TRBD1|14|.
CASSPYRQGYEQYF
TGTGCCAGCAGTCCGTACCGACAGGGCTACGAGCAGTACTTC
>TRBV7-9|TRBJ1-4|TRBD1|16|.
CASSSARGRANEKLFF
TGTGCCAGCAGCTCCGCCAGGGGGCGAGCAAATGAAAAACTGTTTTTT
>TRBV10-3|TRBJ2-2|TRBD2|17|.
CAISESRGGRTAGELFF
TGTGCCATCAGTGAGTCTCGGGGCGGGAGAACAGCCGGGGAGCTGTTTTTT
>TRBV7-3|TRBJ2-5|.|13|.
CASSLQTEETQYF
TGTGCCAGCAGCTTACAAACTGAAGAGACCCAGTACTTC
>TRBV6-5|TRBJ2-7|TRBD1|13|.
CASSFLRDREQYF
TGTGCCAGCAGTTTCCTCCGGGACAGGGAGCAGTACTTC
>TRBV7-3|TRBJ1-5|.|14|few
CASSRQAPNQPQHF
TGTGCCAGCAGCCGACAGGCGCCCAATCAGCCCCAGCATTTT
>TRBV7-9|TRBJ2-5|TRBD1|15|.
CASSLGQGNQETQYF
TGTGCCAGCAGCTTAGGACAGGGGAATCAAGAGACCCAGTACTTC
>TRBV6-5|TRBJ2-5|.|13|.
CASSYTRQETQYF
TGTGCCAGCAGTTACACCCGGCAAGAGACCCAGTACTTC
>TRBV2|TRBJ2-6|.|16|.
CASSVDFSSGANVLTF
TGTGCCAGCAGTGTGGACTTCAGCTCTGGGGCCAACGTCCTGACTTTC
>TRBV7-2|TRBJ2-1|TRBD2|15|.
CASSLLAGANNEQFF
TGTGCCAGCAGCCTACTAGCGGGGGCTAACAATGAGCAGTTCTTC
>TRBV6-1|TRBJ2-1|.|16|few
CASSEWHSEPHNEQFF
TGTGCCAGCAGTGAATGGCATAGCGAACCTCACAATGAGCAGTTCTTC
>TRBV6-5|TRBJ1-2|.|11|.
CASSDSQGCTF
TGTGCCAGCAGTGACTCACAGGGTTGCACCTTC
>TRBV4-1|TRBJ1-1|.|15|once
CASSQDASKNTEAFF
TGCGCCAGCAGCCAAGATGCGTCGAAAAACACTGAAGCTTTCTTT
>TRBV7-2|TRBJ2-3|.|16|.
CASSLQAETSTDTQYF
TGTGCCAGCAGCTTACAAGCGGAAACTAGCACAGATACGCAGTATTTT
>TRBV5-8|TRBJ2-5|.|13|.
CASSSGVAETQYF
TGTGCCAGCAGCTCAGGGGTGGCGGAGACCCAGTACTTC
>TRBV4-3|TRBJ2-3|.|18|.
CASSQGGGVAVTTDTQYF
TGCGCCAGCAGCCAAGGGGGGGGCGTAGCGGTTACTACAGATACGCAGTATTTT
>TRBV27|TRBJ2-3|TRBD2|16|few
CASSFKSGVSTDTQYF
TGTGCCAGCAGTTTCAAGAGCGGGGTAAGCACAGATACGCAGTATTTT
>TRBV2|TRBJ1-2|.|15|few
CASRGEGDPLYGYTF
TGTGCCAGCCGCGGAGAGGGGGACCCCCTCTATGGCTACACCTTC
>TRBV9|TRBJ2-5|.|15|once
CASSVGGRGQETQYF
TGTGCCAGCAGCGTAGGTGGCCGAGGACAAGAGACCCAGTACTTC
>TRBV4-1|TRBJ1-2|.|13|.
CASSQPGGSGYTF
TGCGCCAGCAGCCAACCCGGTGGTTCAGGCTACACCTTC
>TRBV13|TRBJ2-3|TRBD1|14|once
CASSTTGVTDTQYF
TGTGCCAGCAGCACTACAGGGGTCACAGATACGCAGTATTTT
>TRBV5-5|TRBJ2-7|.|11|.
CASSSNYEQYF
TGTGCCAGCAGCTCAAACTACGAGCAGTACTTC
>TRBV29-1|TRBJ2-7|.|15|.
CSVPSGAGKPYEQYF
TGCAGCGTGCCCTCGGGCGCAGGGAAACCCTACGAGCAGTACTTC
>TRBV30|TRBJ2-5|.|13|.
CAWSVQGQETQYF
TGTGCCTGGAGTGTACAGGGACAAGAGACCCAGTACTTC
>TRBV29-1|TRBJ1-1|.|13|.
CSVVGRMNTEAFF
TGCAGCGTTGTGGGCAGGATGAACACTGAAGCTTTCTTT
>TRBV5-1|TRBJ2-6|.|16|.
CASSLVEGSGANVLTF
TGCGCCAGCAGCTTGGTGGAGGGTTCTGGGGCCAACGTCCTGACTTTC
>TRBV5-4|TRBJ1-2|.|17|.
CASSSGTGTFYRYGYTF
TGTGCCAGCAGCTCCGGGACGGGGACTTTCTATCGCTATGGCTACACCTTC
>TRBV5-6|TRBJ2-7|.|14|.
CASSLTSATYEQYF
TGTGCCAGCAGCTTGACTAGTGCCACCTACGAGCAGTACTTC
>TRBV6-5|TRBJ2-2|TRBD2|15|.
CASSRAGGLSGELFF
TGTGCCAGCAGTCGAGCGGGAGGGCTCTCCGGGGAGCTGTTTTTT
>TRBV5-1|TRBJ1-6|TRBD1|14|.
CASSKTGNNSPLHF
TGCGCCAGCAGCAAGACAGGGAATAATTCACCCCTCCACTTT